A selection of T cell receptor beta chains follows, all from one sample in a study of blood T cell repertoires in COVID-19. Clones were sequenced by immunoSEQ multiplex PCR, and TCRdb holds only the in-frame ones, with some missing. Of about 320,000 clones in the sample, around nine tenths were seen once. Sequences were obtained from PBMCs or T cells enriched from blood (not recorded which). The receptor set was obtained from a man between 60 and 75 years old who had recovered from COVID-19. Each CDR3 is given with its conserved first and last residue.

v_call	j_call	cdr3_aa
TRBV7-3	TRBJ2-7	CASSSASGTYEQYF
TRBV7-2	TRBJ2-4	CASSLGGGISKNIQYF
TRBV7-2	TRBJ2-2	CASSLVWQSNTGELFF
TRBV6-5	TRBJ2-7	CASSKTGHPYEQYF
TRBV28	TRBJ1-2	CASSPNPRGYGYTF
TRBV5-1	TRBJ1-3	CASSIGGTGNTIYF
TRBV12-1	TRBJ2-7	CASSPKYCGLAGGSVHHEQYF
TRBV3-1/TRBV3-2	TRBJ1-1	CASAPRVNTEAFF
TRBV2	TRBJ2-5	CASCTWPQETQYF
TRBV13	TRBJ2-4	CASSATSGLAKNIQYF
TRBV7-2	TRBJ1-5	CASSLRRDSNQPQHF
TRBV5-1	TRBJ1-2	CASSLSGDRDLDGYTF
TRBV18	TRBJ2-1	CASSPRGITGNEQFF
TRBV21-1	TRBJ1-1	CASSIKGQSTCNTVYEAFF
TRBV28	TRBJ2-1	CASSLRRPRANEQFF
TRBV23-1	TRBJ2-7	CASSQSLTVLLYEQYF
TRBV27	TRBJ1-2	CASSPWTGDYGYTF
TRBV6-5	TRBJ1-4	CASSRDRVNEKLFF
TRBV28	TRBJ1-1	CASSGGGAATEAFF
TRBV5-5	TRBJ1-4	CASSLAGFATNEKLFF
TRBV6-5	TRBJ2-7	CASGRERSEQYF
TRBV7-6	TRBJ2-1	CASSLLTSRNNEQFF
TRBV13	TRBJ1-2	CASSQPQGGGYTF
TRBV10-1	TRBJ2-6	CASSDTGTGDSGANVLTF
TRBV29-1	TRBJ2-5	CSVLGGSYRSQETQYF
TRBV2	TRBJ1-2	CASSGRGYTF
TRBV10-1	TRBJ2-1	CASSDGGTASYEQFF
TRBV2	TRBJ2-7	CASRLGTGGHEQYF
TRBV6-2/TRBV6-3	TRBJ2-7	CASSKLTSLEQYF
TRBV5-1	TRBJ2-5	CASSLVAGQEETQYF
TRBV7-8	TRBJ2-2	CASSSPGDSFTGELFF
TRBV14	TRBJ2-1	CASSQPRTSGYNEQFF
TRBV2	TRBJ2-1	CASTILPGTENEQFF
TRBV18	TRBJ1-1	CASSDFTTGGTEAFF
TRBV19	TRBJ2-3	CASSMGLGDTDTQYF
TRBV18	TRBJ2-5	CASSPPRQGGEETQYF
TRBV5-4	TRBJ1-6	CASSLQGDNSPLHF
TRBV7-2	TRBJ2-1	CASSSLTSGSLRNEQFF